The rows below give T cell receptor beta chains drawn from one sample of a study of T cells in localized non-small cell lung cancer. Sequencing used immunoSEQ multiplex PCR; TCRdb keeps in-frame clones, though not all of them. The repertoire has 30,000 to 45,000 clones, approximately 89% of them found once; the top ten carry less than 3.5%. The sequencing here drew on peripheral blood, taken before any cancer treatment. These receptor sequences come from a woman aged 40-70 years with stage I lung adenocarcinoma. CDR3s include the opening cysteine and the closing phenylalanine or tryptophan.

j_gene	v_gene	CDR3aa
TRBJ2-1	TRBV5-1	CASSRRASGSWGDNEQFF
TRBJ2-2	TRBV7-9	CASSLSYGLRTGELFF
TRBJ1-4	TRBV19	CASTRTGVATNEKLFF
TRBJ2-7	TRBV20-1	CSAGKRDEQYF
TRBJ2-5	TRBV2	CASRVGQPGQETQYF
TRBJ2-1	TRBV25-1	CATSPRQYNEQFF
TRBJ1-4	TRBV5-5	CASSPEQGPIEKLFF
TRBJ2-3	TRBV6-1	CASTPGTGGADTQYF
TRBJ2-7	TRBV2	CASSAGSGPYEQYF
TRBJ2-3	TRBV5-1	CASSLTGTGVTDTQYF
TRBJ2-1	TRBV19	CASSIYSGKVVALNEQFF
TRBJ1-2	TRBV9	CASSPQTGANYGYTF
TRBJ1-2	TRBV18	CASSPGQAGYTF
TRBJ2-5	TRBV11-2	CASSYLGRSVQETQYF
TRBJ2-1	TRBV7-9	CASSLGALRGEQFF
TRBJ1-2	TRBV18	CASSPPAGQDYGYTF
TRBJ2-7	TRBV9	CASSVSLQSSYEQYF
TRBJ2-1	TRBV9	CASSYGLTNEQFF
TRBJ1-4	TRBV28	CASSFQGEKLFF
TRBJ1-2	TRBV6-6	CASSPRGHSLNYGYTF
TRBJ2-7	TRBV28	CASSRVWGTYEQYF
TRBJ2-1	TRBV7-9	CASSLAGGRYEQFF
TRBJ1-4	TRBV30	CAWSADDEKLFF
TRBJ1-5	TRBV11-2	CASSPNRGRGPQHF
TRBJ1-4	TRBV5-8	CASSPRTGAREKLFF
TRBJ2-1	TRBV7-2	CASSPSGGGVGQFF
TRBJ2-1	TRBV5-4	CASSLPGGSRSYNEQFF
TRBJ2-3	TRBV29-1	CSVGTAPFADTQYF
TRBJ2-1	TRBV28	CASSRSGVRNEQFF
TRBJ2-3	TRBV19	CASSMLADTQYF
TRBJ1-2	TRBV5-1	CASSFGGTGVGYTF
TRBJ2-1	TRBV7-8	CASRRWWGTSGRDNEQFF
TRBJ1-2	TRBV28	CASSPGTGIYGYTF
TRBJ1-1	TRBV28	CASSLVRAAGDTEAFF
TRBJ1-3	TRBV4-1	CASRPGQGAGNTIYF
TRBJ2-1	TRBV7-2	CASSLAGGSVNEQFF
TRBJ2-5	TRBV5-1	CASSPSFTSGSGQETQYF
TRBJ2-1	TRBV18	CASSPTSGQDHEQFF
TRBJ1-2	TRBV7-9	CASSFGQGAVVWIYGYTF
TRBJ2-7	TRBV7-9	CASSSRQGLDEQYF
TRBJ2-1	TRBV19	CASSIAHHNEQFF
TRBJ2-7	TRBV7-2	CASSLAGTYEQYF
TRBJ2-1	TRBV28	CASSLGGTSLNEQFF
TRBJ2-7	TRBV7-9	CASSLGLAGVDEQYF
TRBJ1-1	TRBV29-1	CSVGIRGDTEAFF
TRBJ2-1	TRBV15	CATSWGLASNEQFF
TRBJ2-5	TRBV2	CASIRGSQETQYF
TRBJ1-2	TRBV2	CASNVGGGYTF
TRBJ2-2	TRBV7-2	CASSSPLGELFF
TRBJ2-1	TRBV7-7	CASSLALKTGQFF
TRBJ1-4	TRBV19	CASSIRRGGEKLFF
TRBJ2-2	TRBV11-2	CASSPFAGSNTGELFF
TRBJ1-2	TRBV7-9	CASSLRGSQNYGYTF
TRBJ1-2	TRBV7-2	CASSGGADLHYGYTF